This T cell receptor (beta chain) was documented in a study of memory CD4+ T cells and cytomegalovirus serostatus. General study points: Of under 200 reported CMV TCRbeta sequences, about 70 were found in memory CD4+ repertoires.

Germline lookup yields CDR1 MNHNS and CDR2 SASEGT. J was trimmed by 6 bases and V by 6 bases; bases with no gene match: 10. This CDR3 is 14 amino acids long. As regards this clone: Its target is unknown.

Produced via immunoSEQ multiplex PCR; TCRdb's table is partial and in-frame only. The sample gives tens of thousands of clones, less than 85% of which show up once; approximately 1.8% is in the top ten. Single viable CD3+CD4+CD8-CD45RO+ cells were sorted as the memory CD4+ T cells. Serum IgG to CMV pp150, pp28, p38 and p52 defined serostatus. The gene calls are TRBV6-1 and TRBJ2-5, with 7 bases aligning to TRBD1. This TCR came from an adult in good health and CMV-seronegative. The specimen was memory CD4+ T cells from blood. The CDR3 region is CASSLDRVPKTQYF. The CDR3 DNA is TGTGCCAGCAGCCTAGACAGGGTACCGAAGACCCAGTACTTC.